This T cell receptor beta chain comes out of a study of quantifying T cell responses using KT2 cells. Study details: RNA was reverse transcribed with TCR alpha and beta constant-region primers. Study-wide points: Even the lowest spike-in, about one KT2 cell per 100,000 PBMC, yielded detectable KT2 sequences.

This clonotype has a count of ten or more. The target antigen is unknown. Each cDNA got a UMI-containing oligo ligated at its 3' end. An equimolar mix of RC1.1 and RC1.2 primed the beta chain across TRBC1 and TRBC2. TCRdb re-derived calls from the UMI-ligation and nested PCR reads in MiXCR, one entry per CDR3 protein. The repertoire holds about 30,000 distinct CDR3 sequences, with 6% to 9.5% as singletons. Germline V gives CDR1 SQVTM, CDR2 ANQGSEA. The V end lost 3 bases, the J end lost 15 bases, and 24 bases lay between the germline ends. The CDR3 is 14 residues long. A range of KT2-to-PBMC ratios was made using fixed PBMC numbers.

This receptor was obtained from a human donor. The chain has TRBV29-1 and TRBJ1-5, with D perhaps matching TRBD1 (5 bases). Sample: PBMCs spiked with cells of the T cell clone KT2. The CDR3 is CSVELAFYGGVRHF. In nucleotides, the CDR3 is TGCAGCGTTGAGTTGGCGTTCTACGGGGGAGTAAGGCATTTT.